The T cell receptor beta chain described here comes from a study of blood T cell repertoires in COVID-19 (dated by TCRdb to about 2020). Background on the whole study: The collaborator samples originated in the United States, Italy and Spain and spanned the acute and convalescent phases of COVID-19. Subjects who had been exposed to COVID-19, were actively infected with it, or had recovered from it provided the deeply sampled blood TCRbeta repertoires that made up the dataset. A freely available public database, intended as a resource for researchers studying the immune response to SARS-CoV-2, is where the repertoires were released. The samples were drawn from two sources: the first 160 participants of the ongoing ImmuneRACE study, and about 1,300 subjects contributed by 6 global collaborators. The prospective study material was composed of cDNA or gDNA derived from T cells, B-cell-depleted T cells, or PBMCs. The sample metadata nearly always contained a de-identified subject ID, COVID-19 status, age in years and sex. Where available, HLA class I and class II types were obtained from metadata supplied by the sample provider rather than from assay-based typing.

The CDR3, from cysteine to phenylalanine, totals 14 residues. CDR3 DNA only is kept here, 42 bases in frame from base 1. Trimming leaves V shorter by 7 bases and J shorter by 0 bases, with the junction holding 2 bases beyond the gene matches. The germline V gene supplies CDR1 MGHDK and CDR2 SYGVNS. About this clone itself: Its antigen remains unidentified. No base qualities exist here, and no much larger clone lies one base off it.

TCRbeta CDR3 regions were amplified from genomic DNA using the immunoSEQ Assay, a bias-controlled multiplex PCR. The authors' pipeline ran thus. Nucleated cell counts per sample were estimated from amplification of reference gene primers within the assay. To quantify the absolute abundance of each unique TCRbeta CDR3 rearrangement, sequence reads were collapsed and filtered. For each sample, productive Simpson clonality was calculated by taking the square root of Simpson's diversity index across productive rearrangements. Imported from immuneACCESS, the table was reduced by TCRdb to in-frame sequences with V and J called. These copies leave out some clones; in studies compared against another copy, an unresolved V gene accounts for under half, and the cause of the remainder is not known. V and J calls plus clone size are reproduced from that table; the DNA served to infer D and trimming. Here the sample has around 190,000 clones; approximately 90% occur a single time. The ten largest clones represent roughly a sixth of the sample.

The paper as a whole reports these results and caveats: Clinical and demographic metadata were provided uncurated, with the amount varying by source and participant.

One collaborating source in Seattle enrolled patients during active infection and followed them longitudinally through the course of disease. Collaborating institutions collected whole blood in K2EDTA tubes following their own protocols. For TCRbeta analysis, collaborators shipped samples in one of three forms: frozen whole blood, isolated PBMCs, or DNA extracted from either of those sample types. The receptor's source is a man aged 45-65 years with COVID-19, enrolled during active disease. The rearranged chain carries TRBV25-1 and TRBJ1-4, and TRBD1 aligns with 7 junction nucleotides. Sequenced: peripheral blood. In nucleotide form, the sequence is TGTGCCAGCACGACAGGGTCAACTAATGAAAAACTGTTTTTT. Its protein reads: CASTTGSTNEKLFF. With the rest looked up from the reference TRBV25-1 and TRBJ1-4 genes rather than sequenced, the full variable domain is EADIYQTPRYLVIGTGKKITLECSQTMGHDKMYWYQQDPGMELHLIHYSYGVNSTEKGDLSSESTVSRIRTEHFPLTLESARPSHTSQYLCASTTGSTNEKLFFGSGTQLSVL.